A selection of T cell receptor beta chains follows, all from one sample in a study of blood T cells in healthy people across ages. TCRdb called the 5' RACE reads again in MiXCR, with one record for every CDR3 protein. This repertoire shows 850,000 to 1,000,000 distinct CDR3 sequences, under 50% found once; its top ten account for 10% to 15%. Sequencing was performed on blood. These receptors were collected from a man aged 25-40 years in good health. The CDR3 runs from the conserved cysteine through the conserved F or W. Fields, in order: J gene, V gene, clone size, D gene, CDR3 protein, CDR3 DNA. A D gene is named only where the DNA matches it firmly. Clone size is given for some rows only: seen once, a few or many times, or a class if the clone is expanded.

j_gene: TRBJ2-1
v_gene: TRBV27
abundance: .
d_gene: .
CDR3aa: CASSFDEGGTYNEQFF
CDR3nt: TGTGCCAGCAGTTTCGATGAGGGGGGCACCTACAATGAGCAGTTCTTC

j_gene: TRBJ2-7
v_gene: TRBV6-5
abundance: .
d_gene: TRBD1
CDR3aa: CASGTGTGNEQYF
CDR3nt: TGTGCCAGCGGGACCGGGACAGGGAACGAGCAGTACTTC

j_gene: TRBJ2-7
v_gene: TRBV6-5
abundance: .
d_gene: .
CDR3aa: CASSYSVSFSYEQYF
CDR3nt: TGTGCCAGCAGTTACTCGGTCTCTTTCTCCTACGAGCAGTACTTC

j_gene: TRBJ1-2
v_gene: TRBV2
abundance: .
d_gene: TRBD1
CDR3aa: CASSDFGTGVTF
CDR3nt: TGTGCCAGCAGTGACTTTGGGACAGGGGTCACCTTC

j_gene: TRBJ1-2
v_gene: TRBV4-2
abundance: .
d_gene: .
CDR3aa: CASSRGTGGANYGYTF
CDR3nt: TGTGCCAGCAGCCGGGGGACGGGGGGAGCTAACTATGGCTACACCTTC

j_gene: TRBJ2-2
v_gene: TRBV5-1
abundance: few
d_gene: .
CDR3aa: CASSLDGFTGELFF
CDR3nt: TGCGCCAGCAGCTTAGATGGGTTCACCGGGGAGCTGTTTTTT

j_gene: TRBJ2-1
v_gene: TRBV29-1
abundance: .
d_gene: .
CDR3aa: CSVEVGGSNEQFF
CDR3nt: TGCAGCGTTGAAGTCGGGGGTAGCAATGAGCAGTTCTTC

j_gene: TRBJ2-7
v_gene: TRBV18
abundance: .
d_gene: .
CDR3aa: CASSPGGVYEQYF
CDR3nt: TGTGCCAGCTCACCGGGGGGTGTCTACGAGCAGTACTTC

j_gene: TRBJ2-5
v_gene: TRBV18
abundance: .
d_gene: .
CDR3aa: CASSQSYQETQYF
CDR3nt: TGTGCCAGCTCACAGAGCTACCAAGAGACCCAGTACTTC

j_gene: TRBJ2-7
v_gene: TRBV20-1
abundance: .
d_gene: .
CDR3aa: CSASSGGYEQYF
CDR3nt: TGCAGTGCTAGCTCTGGGGGCTACGAGCAGTACTTC

j_gene: TRBJ1-1
v_gene: TRBV20-1
abundance: .
d_gene: TRBD1
CDR3aa: CSAFGTGNTEAFF
CDR3nt: TGCAGTGCTTTTGGGACAGGGAACACTGAAGCTTTCTTT

j_gene: TRBJ1-5
v_gene: TRBV28
abundance: .
d_gene: .
CDR3aa: CASSLLINQPQHF
CDR3nt: TGTGCCAGCAGTCTCCTCATAAACCAGCCCCAGCATTTT

j_gene: TRBJ1-2
v_gene: TRBV7-2
abundance: .
d_gene: .
CDR3aa: CASSLGSDIVTEGYTF
CDR3nt: TGTGCCAGCAGCTTGGGATCGGACATCGTAACTGAGGGCTACACCTTC